This T cell receptor (beta chain) was recovered during a study of post-analysis software for immune sequencing data. Findings of the study overall: Patients carried a handful of TRBV segments more frequently than controls did, and TRBV5-6, TRBV5-1 and TRBV20-1 were among them.

Details on this clonotype: No antigen is known for it.

V lost 6 bases, J lost 4 bases, and 15 bases lay in between. The CDR3 loop spans 13 amino acids. Germline V lookup: CDR1 DFQATT, CDR2 SNEGSKA (reference sequence). Unique molecular identifiers were built into the TCR beta cDNA libraries. TCRdb redid the calling of the PCR reads with MiXCR, one entry per CDR3 protein. The sample includes more than 350,000 distinct CDR3 sequences, roughly 40% of them seen just once. The material sequenced was blood. The sequence was collected from a girl aged 2 to 10 with multiple sclerosis. This sequence joins TRBV20-1 and TRBJ1-1; the D gene is possibly TRBD1 (6 bases). The CDR3 bases are TGCAGTGCGGAAACAGGGTTCACCACTGAAGCTTTCTTT. It specifies CSAETGFTTEAFF.